Shown below are 15 T cell receptor beta chains from a single sample sequenced in a study of shared clonotypes between healthy human individuals. Method: immunoSEQ multiplex PCR; TCRdb's copy keeps in-frame clones and lacks some. The sample records some 300,000 clones, roughly 80% being singletons. Material for sequencing was memory CD4+ T cells sorted from blood. The subset: CD45RA-negative fraction. The receptors were sampled from a man younger than 45 in good health.

The chain uses TRBV7-7 and TRBJ2-1; D possibly uses TRBD1 or TRBD2 (7 bases each). Germline V gives CDR1 SSHAT, CDR2 FNYEAQ (reference sequence). The CDR3 loop spans 16 amino acids. V was pared by 1 base and J by 8 bases, with 18 bases between. The CDR3 sequence: CASSLVYGRGGDEQFF. In DNA, the CDR3 is TGTGCCAGCAGCTTAGTTTACGGCAGGGGGGGAGATGAGCAGTTCTTC.

This sequence joins TRBV27 and TRBJ1-5; D is uncertain. Deletions cut 3 bases from V and 2 bases from J, with 11 bases between. In germline, CDR1 is MNHEY, CDR2 SMNVEV (reference sequence). The CDR3 runs to 15 residues. CDR3: CASSFTASGNQPQHF. The DNA for the CDR3 is TGTGCCAGCAGTTTTACGGCCTCGGGCAATCAGCCCCAGCATTTT.

V gene TRBV28 combines with J gene TRBJ2-7; D remains ambiguous. The CDR3 is 12 residues long. Germline CDR1 and CDR2: MDHEN and SYDVKM. V dropped 1 base and J dropped 3 bases, with 4 bases sitting between them. For the CDR3, the DNA is TGTGCCAGCAGTTTATTGCGCTACGAGCAGTACTTC. Its translation: CASSLLRYEQYF.

The V gene is TRBV5-1, the J gene TRBJ2-3; D ambiguous. The ends were cut back, 1 base at V and 0 bases at J, with 15 bases in the middle. The CDR3 runs 17 residues. Looked up from germline, CDR1 is SGHRS and CDR2 is YFSETQ. The CDR3, as DNA: TGCGCCAGCAGCTTGTCTTTTACGGGTGCTAGCACAGATACGCAGTATTTT. Protein sequence: CASSLSFTGASTDTQYF.

This clone was found once. The chain has TRBV27 and TRBJ2-2; D is uncertain. Trimming removed 5 bases from V and 7 bases from J, with 14 bases in between. Per the germline V gene, CDR1 is MNHEY and CDR2 is SMNVEV (reference sequence). CDR3 size: 14 residues. The CDR3 is CASSHFLEVGELFF. The CDR3 DNA sequence: TGTGCCAGCAGTCATTTTTTAGAGGTCGGGGAGCTGTTTTTT.

This clone appeared a single time. The CDR3 protein is CASSTRTGTEETQYF. In DNA, the CDR3 is TGTGCCAGCAGTACCCGGACTGGCACCGAAGAGACCCAGTACTTC. The chain uses TRBV2 and TRBJ2-5; weak D call: TRBD2 (5 bases). Trimming stripped 5 bases from V and 3 bases from J, with 16 bases between. From germline, CDR1 is SNHLY and CDR2 FYNNEI. The CDR3 consists of 15 residues. The full variable domain, in which reference TRBV2 and TRBJ2-5 provide the parts outside the CDR3, is EPEVTQTPSHQVTQMGQEVILRCVPISNHLYFYWYRQILGQKVEFLVSFYNNEISEKSEIFDDQFSVERPDGSNFTLKIRSTKLEDSAMYFCASSTRTGTEETQYFGPGTRLLVL.

Note on this clone: This sequence is one base from a far larger clone and is likely a read error. This rearrangement joins TRBV5-5 to TRBJ1-1; D uncertain. The V end lost 2 bases, the J end lost 5 bases, and 19 bases lay between the germline ends. CDR3 length: 16 amino acids. CDR1 and CDR2 (germline): SGHKS, YYEKEE (reference sequence). This CDR3 is CASSFTEIQTGTEAFF. The CDR3 DNA follows: TGTGCCAGCAGCTTTACCGAGATCCAGACGGGGACTGAAGCTTTCTTT.

The rearrangement uses TRBV4-1 and TRBJ2-7, with D hard to call. V lost 0 bases, J lost 1 base, and 4 bases lay in between. There are 13 residues in the CDR3. Per germline, CDR1 MGHRA and CDR2 YSYEKL. The CDR3 bases are TGCGCCAGCAGCCAAGATTTATCCTACGAGCAGTACTTC. It is translated as CASSQDLSYEQYF.

Notes on this clone: A read error may be the cause here, since a much bigger clone is one base away. The chain carries TRBV5-1 and TRBJ1-4; D is perhaps TRBD1 (5 bases). V lost 4 bases and J 8 bases, leaving 21 bases between the germline ends. CDR3 length: 16 residues. Germline V gives CDR1 SGHRS, CDR2 YFSETQ. CDR3 residues: CASSPQGAGLGEKLFF. The CDR3 region has the DNA TGCGCCAGCAGCCCCCAAGGCGCAGGGCTCGGAGAAAAACTGTTTTTT. Variable domain in full (rest from reference TRBV5-1 and TRBJ1-4): KAGVTQTPRYLIKTRGQQVTLSCSPISGHRSVSWYQQTPGQGLQFLFEYFSETQRNKGNFPGRFSGRQFSNSRSEMNVSTLELGDSALYLCASSPQGAGLGEKLFFGSGTQLSVL.

V gene TRBV2 combines with J gene TRBJ2-3, with D unresolved. Germline loops: CDR1 SNHLY, CDR2 FYNNEI. The CDR3 has 12 residues. V gave up 4 bases and J gave up 7 bases, with 9 bases separating them. The CDR3 DNA reads TGTGCCAGCAGTGTTAGGTTGTATACGCAGTATTTT. This translates into CASSVRLYTQYF.

Turning to this clone: Other DNA sequences in this specimen translate into the identical CDR3. The gene calls are TRBV5-1 and TRBJ2-7; 12 bases agree with TRBD1. Germline V gene sequence: CDR1 SGHRS, CDR2 YFSETQ. This CDR3 has 14 residues. V lost 5 bases, J lost 5 bases, and 5 bases stayed unmatched. This CDR3 is CASSLGTGGNEQYF. CDR3 coding DNA: TGCGCCAGCAGTCTCGGGACAGGGGGCAACGAGCAGTACTTC.

This sequence joins TRBV2 and TRBJ2-5; maybe TRBD2 (6 bases). Germline V gene data show CDR1 as SNHLY and CDR2 as FYNNEI. Trimming left V 4 bases short and J 5 bases short, with 11 bases between. This CDR3 is 13 amino acids long. The CDR3 protein is CASSGEVGETQYF. The DNA for the CDR3 is TGTGCCAGCAGTGGGGAGGTGGGGGAGACCCAGTACTTC.

The J gene is TRBJ2-5, the V gene TRBV5-8; perhaps D is TRBD1 or TRBD2 (5 bases each). The germline V gene has CDR1 SGHTS and CDR2 YDEGEE. CDR3 size: 15 residues. The V and J ends lost 4 bases and 2 bases respectively, with 15 bases between them. This chain's CDR3 is CASSGGRLLQETQYF. CDR3 in DNA: TGTGCCAGCAGCGGGGGACGGTTACTACAAGAGACCCAGTACTTC.

In its sample, this clone was seen once. Other DNA sequences from this sample encode an identical CDR3 as well. This chain links TRBV19 with TRBJ1-1; no reliable D call. Germline CDR1 reads LNHDA; CDR2 reads SQIVND (reference sequence). V lost 1 base, J lost 3 bases, and 3 bases lay in between. The CDR3 has 12 amino acids. The CDR3 region has the DNA TGTGCCAGTAGTATAGGACACACTGAAGCTTTCTTT. It encodes CASSIGHTEAFF. Supplemented by reference TRBV19 and TRBJ1-1, the full variable domain reads DGGITQSPKYLFRKEGQNVTLSCEQNLNHDAMYWYRQDPGQGLRLIYYSQIVNDFQKGDIAEGYSVSREKKESFPLTVTSAQKNPTAFYLCASSIGHTEAFFGQGTRLTVV.

This clone showed up just a few times. The V gene is TRBV4-1, the J gene TRBJ1-4, with 8 bases that match TRBD1. CDR1 and CDR2 (germline): MGHRA, YSYEKL. Trimming cost V 3 bases and J 2 bases; bases outside gene matches: 5. CDR3 size: 16 residues. CDR3 protein: CASSQGTGSTNEKLFF. CDR3 DNA: TGCGCCAGCAGCCAGGGGACAGGTTCGACTAATGAAAAACTGTTTTTT.